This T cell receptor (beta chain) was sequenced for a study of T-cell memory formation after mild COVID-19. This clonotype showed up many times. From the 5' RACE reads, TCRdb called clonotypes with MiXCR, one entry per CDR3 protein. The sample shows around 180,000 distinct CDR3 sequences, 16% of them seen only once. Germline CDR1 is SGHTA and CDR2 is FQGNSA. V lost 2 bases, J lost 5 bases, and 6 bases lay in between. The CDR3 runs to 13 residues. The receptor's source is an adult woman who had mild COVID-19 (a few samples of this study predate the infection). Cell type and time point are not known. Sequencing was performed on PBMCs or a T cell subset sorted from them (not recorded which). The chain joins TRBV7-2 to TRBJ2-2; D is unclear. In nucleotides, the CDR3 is TGTGCCAGCAGCTTAATTTTGACCGGGGAGCTGTTTTTT. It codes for CASSLILTGELFF. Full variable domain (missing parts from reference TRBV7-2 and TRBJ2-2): GAGVSQSPSNKVTEKGKDVELRCDPISGHTALYWYRQSLGQGLEFLIYFQGNSAPDKSGLPSDRFSAERTGGSVSTLTIQRTQQEDSAVYLCASSLILTGELFFGEGSRLTVL.